This TCR beta chain derives from a study of T cell changes during pregnancy in multiple sclerosis. V lost 9 bases to trimming and J lost 9 bases; unmatched junction nucleotides: 14. CDR1 and CDR2 from the germline V gene are LNHDA and SQIVND (reference sequence). This CDR3 has 14 amino acids. Measured with immunoSEQ multiplex PCR; TCRdb has only the in-frame clones, and not every one. The table has about 87,000 clones, 80% to 95% seen once. V is TRBV19 and J is TRBJ1-1, with 9 bases fitting TRBD1. The TCR sequence derives from a female donor in good health, enrolled as a control in a pregnancy study. Sequenced material: peripheral blood, taken in the third trimester of pregnancy. CDR3: CASQTPGDRAKAFF. CDR3 nucleotide sequence: TGTGCCAGCCAGACCCCGGGGGACAGGGCGAAAGCTTTCTTT.